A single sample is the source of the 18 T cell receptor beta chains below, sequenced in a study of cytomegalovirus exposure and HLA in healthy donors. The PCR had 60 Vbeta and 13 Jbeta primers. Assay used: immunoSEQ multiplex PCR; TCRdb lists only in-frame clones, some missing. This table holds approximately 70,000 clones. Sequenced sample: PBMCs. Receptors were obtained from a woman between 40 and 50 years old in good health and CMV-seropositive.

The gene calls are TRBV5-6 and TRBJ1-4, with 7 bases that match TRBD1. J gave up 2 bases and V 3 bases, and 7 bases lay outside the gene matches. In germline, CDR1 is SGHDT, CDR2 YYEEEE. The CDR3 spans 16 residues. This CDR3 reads CASSYTQGRTNEKLFF. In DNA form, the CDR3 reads TGTGCCAGCAGCTATACACAGGGGCGGACTAATGAAAAACTGTTTTTT.

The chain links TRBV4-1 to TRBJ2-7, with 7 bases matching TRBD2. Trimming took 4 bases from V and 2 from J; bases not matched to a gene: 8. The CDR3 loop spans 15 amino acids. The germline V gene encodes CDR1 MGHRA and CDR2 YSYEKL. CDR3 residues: CASSPRAGRAYEQYF. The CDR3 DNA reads TGCGCCAGCAGCCCTAGAGCGGGACGGGCCTACGAGCAGTACTTC.

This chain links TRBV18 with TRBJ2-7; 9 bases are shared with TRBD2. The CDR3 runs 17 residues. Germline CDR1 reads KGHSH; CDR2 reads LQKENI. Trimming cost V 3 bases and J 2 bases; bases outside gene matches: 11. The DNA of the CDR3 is TGTGCCAGCTCACCCCTTAAAACTAGCGGGTACCCCTACGAGCAGTACTTC. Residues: CASSPLKTSGYPYEQYF.

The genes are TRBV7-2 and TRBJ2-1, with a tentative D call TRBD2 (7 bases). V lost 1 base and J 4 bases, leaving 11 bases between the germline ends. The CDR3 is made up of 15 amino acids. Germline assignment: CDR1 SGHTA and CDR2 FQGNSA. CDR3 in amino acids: CASSLEGGDYNEQFF. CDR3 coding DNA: TGTGCCAGCAGCTTAGAGGGGGGGGATTACAATGAGCAGTTCTTC.

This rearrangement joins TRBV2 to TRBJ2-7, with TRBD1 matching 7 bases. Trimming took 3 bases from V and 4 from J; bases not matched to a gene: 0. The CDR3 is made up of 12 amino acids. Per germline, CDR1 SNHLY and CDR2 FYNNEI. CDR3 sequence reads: CASSDRGYEQYF. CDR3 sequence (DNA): TGTGCCAGCAGTGACAGGGGGTACGAGCAGTACTTC.

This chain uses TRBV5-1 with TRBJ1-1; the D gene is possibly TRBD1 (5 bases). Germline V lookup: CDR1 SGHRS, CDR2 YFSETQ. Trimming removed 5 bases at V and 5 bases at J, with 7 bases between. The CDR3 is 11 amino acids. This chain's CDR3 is CASSPGTEAFF. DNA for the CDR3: TGCGCCAGCAGTCCAGGGACTGAAGCTTTCTTT.

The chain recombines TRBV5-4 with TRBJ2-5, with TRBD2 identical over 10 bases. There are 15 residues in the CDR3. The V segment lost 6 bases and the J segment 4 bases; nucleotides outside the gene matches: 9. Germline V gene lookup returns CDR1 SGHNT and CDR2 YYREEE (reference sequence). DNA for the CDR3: TGTGCCAGCACCGTCACTAGCGGGGTCGTAGAGACCCAGTACTTC. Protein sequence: CASTVTSGVVETQYF. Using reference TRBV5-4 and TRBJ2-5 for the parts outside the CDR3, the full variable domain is ETGVTQSPTHLIKTRGQQVTLRCSSQSGHNTVSWYQQALGQGPQFIFQYYREEENGRGNFPPRFSGLQFPNYSSELNVNALELDDSALYLCASTVTSGVVETQYFGPGTRLLVL.

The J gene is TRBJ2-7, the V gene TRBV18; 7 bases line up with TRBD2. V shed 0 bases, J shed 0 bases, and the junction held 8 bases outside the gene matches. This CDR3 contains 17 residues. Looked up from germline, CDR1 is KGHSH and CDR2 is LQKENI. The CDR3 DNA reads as TGTGCCAGCTCACCACCCCCCCGACCTAGCGGCTCCTACGAGCAGTACTTC. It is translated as CASSPPPRPSGSYEQYF.

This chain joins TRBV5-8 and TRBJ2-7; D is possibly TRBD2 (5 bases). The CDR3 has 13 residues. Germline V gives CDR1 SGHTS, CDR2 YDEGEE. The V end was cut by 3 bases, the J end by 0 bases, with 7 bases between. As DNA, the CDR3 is TGTGCCAGCAGCTCCCGGGACTCCTACGAGCAGTACTTC. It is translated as CASSSRDSYEQYF.

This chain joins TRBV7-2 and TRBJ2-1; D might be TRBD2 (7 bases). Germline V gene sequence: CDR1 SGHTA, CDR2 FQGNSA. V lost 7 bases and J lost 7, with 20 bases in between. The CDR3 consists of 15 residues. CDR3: CASTKLGGRGNEQFF. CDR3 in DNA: TGTGCCAGCACTAAACTCGGGGGGCGCGGGAATGAGCAGTTCTTC. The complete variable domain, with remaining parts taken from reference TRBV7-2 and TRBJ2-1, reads GAGVSQSPSNKVTEKGKDVELRCDPISGHTALYWYRQSLGQGLEFLIYFQGNSAPDKSGLPSDRFSAERTGGSVSTLTIQRTQQEDSAVYLCASTKLGGRGNEQFFGPGTRLTVL.

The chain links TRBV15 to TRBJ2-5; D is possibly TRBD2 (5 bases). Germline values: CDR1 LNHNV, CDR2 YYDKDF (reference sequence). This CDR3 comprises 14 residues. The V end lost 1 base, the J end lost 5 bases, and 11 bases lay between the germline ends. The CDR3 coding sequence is TGTGCCACCAGCAGAGGGACCGAGGGCGAGACCCAGTACTTC. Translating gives CATSRGTEGETQYF.

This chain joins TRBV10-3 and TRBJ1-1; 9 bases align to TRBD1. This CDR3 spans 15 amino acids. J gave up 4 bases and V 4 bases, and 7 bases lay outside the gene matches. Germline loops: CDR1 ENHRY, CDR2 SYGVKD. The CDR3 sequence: CAISAPTGGGTEAFF. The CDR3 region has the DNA TGTGCCATCAGTGCCCCGACAGGGGGGGGCACTGAAGCTTTCTTT.

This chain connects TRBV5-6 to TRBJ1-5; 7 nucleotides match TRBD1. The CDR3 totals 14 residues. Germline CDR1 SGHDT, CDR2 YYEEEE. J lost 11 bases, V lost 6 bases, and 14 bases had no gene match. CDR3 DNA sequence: TGTGCCAGCACCTGGGACAGCTTGAAGGGGGCCCAGCATTTT. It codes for CASTWDSLKGAQHF.

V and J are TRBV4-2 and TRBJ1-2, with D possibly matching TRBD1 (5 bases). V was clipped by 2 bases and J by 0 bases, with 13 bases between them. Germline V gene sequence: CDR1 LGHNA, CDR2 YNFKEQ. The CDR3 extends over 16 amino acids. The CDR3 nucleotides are TGTGCCAGCAGCCAAACGGGGACTGGCGCTAACTATGGCTACACCTTC. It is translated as CASSQTGTGANYGYTF.

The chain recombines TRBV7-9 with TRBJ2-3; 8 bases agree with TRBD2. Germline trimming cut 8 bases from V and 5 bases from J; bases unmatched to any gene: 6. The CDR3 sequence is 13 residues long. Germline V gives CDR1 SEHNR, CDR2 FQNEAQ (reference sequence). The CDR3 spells CASLRGGQDTQYF. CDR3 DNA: TGTGCCAGCCTTCGCGGGGGGCAAGATACGCAGTATTTT.

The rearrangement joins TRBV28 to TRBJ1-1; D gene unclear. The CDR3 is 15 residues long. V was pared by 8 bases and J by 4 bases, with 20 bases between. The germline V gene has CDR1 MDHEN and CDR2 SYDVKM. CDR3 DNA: TGTGCCAGCCTTGCTTTGGAGAAGGGAGGCACTGAAGCTTTCTTT. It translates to CASLALEKGGTEAFF.

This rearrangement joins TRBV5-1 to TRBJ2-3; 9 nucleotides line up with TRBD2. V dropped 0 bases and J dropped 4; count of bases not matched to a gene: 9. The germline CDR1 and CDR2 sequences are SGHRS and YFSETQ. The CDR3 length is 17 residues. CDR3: CASSLGGGAANADTQYF. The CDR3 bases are TGCGCCAGCAGCTTGGGCGGGGGGGCGGCGAATGCAGATACGCAGTATTTT.

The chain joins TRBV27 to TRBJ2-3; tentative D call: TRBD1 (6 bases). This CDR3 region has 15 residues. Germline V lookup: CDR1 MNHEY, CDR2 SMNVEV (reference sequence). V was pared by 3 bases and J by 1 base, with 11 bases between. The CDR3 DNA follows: TGTGCCAGCAGTTTTTGGGGGCTCGGCACAGATACGCAGTATTTT. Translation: CASSFWGLGTDTQYF.